The entry below describes one TCR beta chain. These data belong to a study of shared T cell receptors in the human thymus. Libraries were prepared by immunoSEQ multiplex PCR; TCRdb keeps only in-frame clonotypes and omits some of them. The table lists hundreds of thousands of clones, around 87% of them singletons. In addition, the sample was reused for a study of human thymus T cells. That work contributes: Resections from corrective heart surgery supplied the thymus tissue. Related research has reported that thymic repertoires overlap highly among unrelated individuals.

Sequencing input: thymocytes. This TCR was recovered from a boy less than two years old with a congenital heart defect.

CDR3 bases: TGTGCCAGCAGTTCGGATCCGAGGGGGAACCAAGAGACCCAGTACTTC. This encodes CASSSDPRGNQETQYF. The chain links TRBV28 to TRBJ2-5; the D gene is possibly TRBD1 (6 bases). Germline V lookup: CDR1 MDHEN, CDR2 SYDVKM. Trimming removed 4 bases from V and 0 bases from J, with 15 bases in between. The CDR3 runs 16 residues.